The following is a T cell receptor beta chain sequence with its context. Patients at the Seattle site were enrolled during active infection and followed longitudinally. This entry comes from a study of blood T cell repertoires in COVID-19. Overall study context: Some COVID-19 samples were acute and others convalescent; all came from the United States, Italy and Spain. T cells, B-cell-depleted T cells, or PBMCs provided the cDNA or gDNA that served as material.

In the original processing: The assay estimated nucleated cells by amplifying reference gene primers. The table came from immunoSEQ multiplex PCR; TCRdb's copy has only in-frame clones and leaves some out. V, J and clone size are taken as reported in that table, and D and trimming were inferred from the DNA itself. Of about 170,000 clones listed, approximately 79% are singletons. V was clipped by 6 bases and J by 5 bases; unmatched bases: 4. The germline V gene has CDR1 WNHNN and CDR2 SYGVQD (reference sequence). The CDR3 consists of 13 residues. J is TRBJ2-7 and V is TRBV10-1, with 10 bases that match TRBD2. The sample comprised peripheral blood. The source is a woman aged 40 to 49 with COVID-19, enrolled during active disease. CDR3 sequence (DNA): TGCGCCAGCAGGGCTAGCGGGAGCGACGAGCAGTACTTC. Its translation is CASRASGSDEQYF.